This entry lists 8 T cell receptor beta chains sequenced from one sample in a study of spatial heterogeneity in lung cancer. Time point noted: sample taken at primary tumor resection. TCRdb passed the 5' RACE reads through MiXCR, listing each CDR3 protein once. The repertoire holds some 40,000 distinct CDR3 sequences, with under 4% as singletons. The sample consisted of normal lung tissue next to the tumor, taken at surgery. These receptors came from a male donor with early-stage non-small cell lung cancer.

This clonotype was detected ten times or more. This chain joins TRBV23-1 and TRBJ1-6; D gene ambiguous. TRBV23-1 is designated an ORF whose function remains uncertain. This CDR3 comprises 16 residues. V gave up 0 bases and J gave up 7 bases, with 13 bases separating them. The chain's CDR3 is CASSQSSRGENSPLHF. Written as DNA, the CDR3 is TGCGCCAGCAGTCAATCATCTCGTGGGGAGAATTCACCCCTCCACTTT.

Many counts were recorded for this clonotype. The chain couples TRBV6-1 to TRBJ1-1; tentatively, D is TRBD1 (6 bases). Trimming removed 3 bases from V and 1 base from J, with 9 bases in between. Germline values: CDR1 MNHNS, CDR2 SASEGT. The CDR3 is 14 residues long. CDR3: CASSEVRGNTEAFF. CDR3 in DNA: TGTGCCAGCAGTGAGGTCAGGGGGAACACTGAAGCTTTCTTT.

This clonotype was counted many times. The chain couples TRBV18 to TRBJ1-2; D gene ambiguous. Germline loops: CDR1 KGHSH, CDR2 LQKENI. The CDR3 has 16 amino acids. The V gene lost 2 bases and the J gene lost 1 base, with 14 bases spanning the gap. CDR3 in DNA: TGTGCCAGCTCACCAACGATGGGCAGCAGTAACTATGGCTACACCTTC. Amino acids: CASSPTMGSSNYGYTF.

This clonotype occurred many times. The chain links TRBV7-8 to TRBJ2-7; 9 nucleotides agree with TRBD1. The germline V gene has CDR1 SGHVS and CDR2 FQNEAQ. J was trimmed by 2 bases and V by 4 bases; bases with no gene match: 6. The CDR3 length is 15 residues. CDR3 bases: TGTGCCAGCAGCTCGGACAGGGGTCCCGCCTACGAGCAGTACTTC. The encoded protein is CASSSDRGPAYEQYF.

A word on this clonotype: A read error is possible here, since a much larger clone lies one base away. This chain uses TRBV5-1 with TRBJ2-7, with D perhaps matching TRBD1 (6 bases). Germline values: CDR1 SGHRS, CDR2 YFSETQ. The CDR3 runs 15 residues. The CDR3 region has the DNA TGCGCCAGCAGCTCGGGACAAGTGGGATCCTACGAGCAGAACTTC. The encoded protein is CASSSGQVGSYEQNF.

This clonotype was counted at least ten times. This sequence joins TRBV3-1 and TRBJ2-1, with a tentative D call TRBD2 (6 bases). Trimming stripped 0 bases from V and 4 bases from J, with 10 bases between. The CDR3 length is 15 residues. Looked up from germline, CDR1 is LGHDT and CDR2 is YNNKEL (reference sequence). CDR3 residues: CASSQDLGGYNEQFF. The CDR3 coding sequence is TGTGCCAGCAGCCAAGATCTCGGGGGTTACAATGAGCAGTTCTTC.

At least ten counts were recorded for this clonotype. This chain joins TRBV6-5 and TRBJ1-4; no clear D. With 0 bases removed from V and 3 bases from J, the gap between germline ends came to 11 bases. The CDR3 has 16 residues. Germline CDR1 and CDR2: MNHEY and SVGAGI. This CDR3 is CASSYSSRGANEKLFF. Written as DNA, the CDR3 is TGTGCCAGCAGTTACTCGAGTCGGGGAGCTAATGAAAAACTGTTTTTT.

This clonotype was seen at least ten times. This chain links TRBV20-1 with TRBJ2-3, with D possibly called TRBD1 or TRBD2 (5 bases each). Germline loops: CDR1 DFQATT, CDR2 SNEGSKA (reference sequence). The CDR3 runs to 12 residues. The ends were cut back, 3 bases at V and 6 bases at J, with 10 bases in the middle. The CDR3 loop is CSASAGADTQYF. CDR3 DNA sequence: TGCAGTGCTAGCGCCGGGGCGGATACGCAGTATTTT.